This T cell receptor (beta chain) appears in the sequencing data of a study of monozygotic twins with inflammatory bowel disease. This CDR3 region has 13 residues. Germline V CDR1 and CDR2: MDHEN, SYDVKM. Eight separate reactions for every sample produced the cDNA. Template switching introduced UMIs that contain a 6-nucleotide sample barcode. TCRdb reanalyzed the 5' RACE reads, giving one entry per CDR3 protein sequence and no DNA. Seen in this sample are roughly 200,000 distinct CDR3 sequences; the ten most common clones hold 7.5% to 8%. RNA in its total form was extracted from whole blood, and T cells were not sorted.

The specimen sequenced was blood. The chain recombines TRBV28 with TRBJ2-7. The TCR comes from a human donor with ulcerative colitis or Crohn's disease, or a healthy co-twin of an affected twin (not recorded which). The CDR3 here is CASNGGRSYEQYF.